A single sample is the source of the 10 T cell receptor beta chains below, sequenced in a study of cytomegalovirus exposure and HLA in healthy donors. The PCR ran on 60 Vbeta and 13 Jbeta primers. The repertoire was sequenced with immunoSEQ multiplex PCR; TCRdb's copy has only in-frame clones and lacks some. The sample includes 130,000 or so clones, about 66% seen only once; the top ten take around 1.8%. The sequenced sample consisted of PBMCs. The source is a male donor in good health and CMV-seronegative.

The chain is built from TRBV5-1 and TRBJ2-7; TRBD1 matches 12 bases. The CDR3 consists of 15 residues. V lost 5 bases to trimming and J lost 5 bases; unmatched junction nucleotides: 8. Germline V gene lookup returns CDR1 SGHRS and CDR2 YFSETQ. For the CDR3, the DNA is TGCGCCAGCAGGGCCCAGGGACAGGGGGCAGACGAGCAGTACTTC. Its translation: CASRAQGQGADEQYF.

This chain uses TRBV7-9 with TRBJ2-3; 10 bases line up with TRBD2. The V segment lost 6 bases and the J segment 2 bases; nucleotides outside the gene matches: 5. The CDR3 totals 15 residues. Germline-derived CDR1 and CDR2 are SEHNR and FQNEAQ (reference sequence). The chain's CDR3 is CASRLLAGTTDTQYF. Here the CDR3 DNA reads TGTGCCAGCAGACTACTAGCGGGGACCACAGATACGCAGTATTTT.

The chain carries TRBV18 and TRBJ2-7, with 7 bases matching TRBD2. Losses at the gene ends were 6 bases for V and 2 bases for J; bases not matched to a gene: 10. CDR1 and CDR2 (germline): KGHSH, LQKENI. The CDR3 runs 15 residues. CDR3 amino acids: CASSRGVGATYEQYF. The CDR3 bases are TGTGCCAGCTCCCGGGGGGTCGGGGCTACCTACGAGCAGTACTTC.

This chain connects TRBV6-1 to TRBJ1-6; D ambiguous. V was cut by 10 bases and J by 9 bases, with 19 bases left in between. Germline-derived CDR1 and CDR2 are MNHNS and SASEGT. The CDR3 is 14 amino acids. The CDR3 DNA follows: TGTGCCATCCAAGAGGCCGGTCGTAGTTCACCCCTCCACTTT. Translation: CAIQEAGRSSPLHF.

The V and J genes are TRBV9 and TRBJ1-2, with 7 nucleotides matching TRBD1. Germline V gives CDR1 SGDLS, CDR2 YYNGEE. Unmatched junction bases numbered 10, after V lost 0 bases and J lost 5 bases. The length of the CDR3 is 16 residues. CDR3 DNA: TGTGCCAGCAGCGTAGTGGGATCAGGGGGTCGATATGGCTACACCTTC. The encoded protein is CASSVVGSGGRYGYTF.

This clone was seen a single time. This rearrangement joins TRBV6-5 to TRBJ1-1; 7 nucleotides line up with TRBD1. The CDR3 is made up of 15 amino acids. The trim removed 0 bases at V and 7 bases at J, leaving 8 bases unmatched. Germline V lookup: CDR1 MNHEY, CDR2 SVGAGI. CDR3 amino acids: CASSYSAGTALEAFF. CDR3 DNA sequence: TGTGCCAGCAGTTACTCGGCAGGGACAGCGCTTGAAGCTTTCTTT.

The rearrangement links TRBV2 to TRBJ2-7; 9 bases are shared with TRBD2. The CDR3 runs 14 residues. Trimming removed 3 bases from V and 2 bases from J; junction bases left unmatched: 2. Looked up from germline, CDR1 is SNHLY and CDR2 is FYNNEI. CDR3 loop: CASSDRLAAYEQYF. Here the CDR3 DNA reads TGTGCCAGCAGTGACCGACTAGCGGCCTACGAGCAGTACTTC. The full variable domain, its missing parts supplied by reference TRBV2 and TRBJ2-7, is EPEVTQTPSHQVTQMGQEVILRCVPISNHLYFYWYRQILGQKVEFLVSFYNNEISEKSEIFDDQFSVERPDGSNFTLKIRSTKLEDSAMYFCASSDRLAAYEQYFGPGTRLTVT.

This clone came up a few times. The V call is TRBV28, the J call TRBJ2-2, with TRBD2 as a possible D gene (6 bases). CDR3 length: 15 residues. V lost 5 bases and J lost 7, with 17 bases in between. Germline lookup yields CDR1 MDHEN and CDR2 SYDVKM. The CDR3 is CASSVGGANVGELFF. CDR3 in DNA: TGTGCCAGCAGTGTCGGGGGAGCTAATGTCGGGGAGCTGTTTTTT. The complete variable domain, with remaining parts taken from reference TRBV28 and TRBJ2-2, reads DVKVTQSSRYLVKRTGEKVFLECVQDMDHENMFWYRQDPGLGLRLIYFSYDVKMKEKGDIPEGYSVSREKKERFSLILESASTNQTSMYLCASSVGGANVGELFFGEGSRLTVL.

This clone was observed once. The V gene is TRBV21-1, the J gene TRBJ1-2; the DNA was not compared with TRBD1, the D call given in the table. TRBV21-1 is a pseudogene locus. This CDR3 has 13 amino acids. CDR3: CASSKDRSYGYTF. DNA of the CDR3: TGTGCCAGCAGCAAGGACAGGAGCTATGGCTACACCTTC.

The rearrangement uses TRBV7-6 and TRBJ1-1, with D unclear. Per the germline V gene, CDR1 is SGHVS and CDR2 is FNYEAQ. Deletions cut 5 bases from V and 4 bases from J, with 14 bases between. This CDR3 is built from 14 residues. The CDR3 is CASSLALKATEAFF. CDR3 bases: TGTGCCAGCAGCCTGGCACTAAAGGCCACTGAAGCTTTCTTT.